Reported below is one T cell receptor beta chain. This table comes from immunoSEQ multiplex PCR, and its TCRdb copy is limited to in-frame clones, with some not included. Here the sample spans tens of thousands of clones, about 85% being singletons. This entry comes from a study of control samples from healthy donors and cancer patients. This CDR3 has 16 amino acids. Germline loops: CDR1 SGHRS, CDR2 YFSETQ. V gave up 0 bases and J gave up 5 bases, with 17 bases separating them. V and J are TRBV5-1 and TRBJ1-1; unclear D gene. The sequencing input was formalin-fixed, paraffin-embedded tissue. This sequence originates from a female donor with melanoma. The CDR3 protein is CASSLVHVRAGTEAFF. The CDR3 DNA reads TGCGCCAGCAGCTTGGTTCACGTTAGGGCGGGAACTGAAGCTTTCTTT.